This T cell receptor (beta chain) stems from a study of control samples from healthy donors and cancer patients. Using immunoSEQ multiplex PCR, the repertoire was profiled, and TCRdb retains in-frame clones only, with some absent. The sample carries around 53,000 clones, 70% to 90% recorded once. The receptor's source is a woman aged 50 to 60 with lung cancer. The material sequenced was PBMCs.

Written as DNA, the CDR3 is TGTGCCAGCAGTTCAGCGGGGGGGCTGGGAAATGAGCAGTTCTTC. This translates into CASSSAGGLGNEQFF. The chain carries TRBV27 and TRBJ2-1; 10 bases fit TRBD2. CDR3 length equals 15 residues. Trimming removed 4 bases from V and 7 bases from J; junction bases left unmatched: 7. In germline, CDR1 is MNHEY, CDR2 SMNVEV (reference sequence).